These 6 T cell receptor beta chains were sequenced from one sample in a study of identical twins. TCRdb independently ran MiXCR on the 5' RACE reads; one entry per CDR3 protein. The sample includes roughly 350,000 distinct CDR3 sequences, 8.5% to 10% of them seen just once. The sequencing input was naive T cells sorted from blood. These TCRs come from a woman between 50 and 59 years old in good health.

CDR3 amino acids: CASSQDLDSNQPQHF. DNA for the CDR3: TGTGCCAGCAGCCAAGATTTGGATAGCAATCAGCCCCAGCATTTT. The rearrangement uses TRBV3-1 and TRBJ1-5, with no clear D. The CDR3 extends over 15 amino acids. Germline values: CDR1 LGHDT, CDR2 YNNKEL (reference sequence). V lost 0 bases and J 0 bases, leaving 6 bases between the germline ends.

This clonotype appeared a few times. This chain joins TRBV28 and TRBJ1-6, with D possibly being TRBD1 (5 bases). This CDR3 is built from 14 residues. The germline V and J ends were trimmed by 6 bases and 5 bases, with 11 bases remaining between them. Germline V gives CDR1 MDHEN, CDR2 SYDVKM. The CDR3 region is CASRRGGNNSPLHF. Here the CDR3 DNA reads TGTGCCAGCAGACGGGGCGGTAATAATTCACCCCTCCACTTT.

The chain recombines TRBV2 with TRBJ2-1; 8 bases match TRBD2. The V gene's germline CDR1 is SNHLY and CDR2 FYNNEI. CDR3 length: 19 amino acids. The trim removed 3 bases at V and 1 base at J, leaving 14 bases unmatched. The CDR3 DNA is TGTGCCAGCAGTGACGGTCTGGGGTTCGGGAGGGGGTCCTACAATGAGCAGTTCTTC. Its protein is CASSDGLGFGRGSYNEQFF.

This clonotype was observed at least ten times. The CDR3, as DNA: TGTGCCAGCAGCAGGAGGGGATCGGGCACAGATACGCAGTATTTT. It encodes CASSRRGSGTDTQYF. The rearrangement links TRBV12-3 or TRBV12-4 to TRBJ2-3; tentative D call: TRBD2 (6 bases). The CDR3 loop spans 15 amino acids. Trimming shortened V by 6 bases and J by 1 base, and 14 bases separated the two germline ends.

The genes are TRBV6-6 and TRBJ2-5; D possibly corresponds to TRBD2 (6 bases). Trimming removed 1 base from V and 4 bases from J, with 10 bases in between. The CDR3 consists of 14 residues. Per germline, CDR1 MNHNY and CDR2 SVGAGI (reference sequence). Here the CDR3 reads CASSYFAGRETQYF. CDR3 nucleotide sequence: TGTGCCAGCAGTTACTTTGCGGGAAGAGAGACCCAGTACTTC.

This clonotype appeared many times. The chain joins TRBV29-1 to TRBJ1-2; unclear D gene. CDR1 is SQVTM and CDR2 is ANQGSEA in the germline V gene. Trimming shortened V by 4 bases and J by 4 bases, and 7 bases separated the two germline ends. The CDR3 runs 11 residues. Here the CDR3 DNA reads TGCAGCGTTGGAGAGGCCTATGGCTACACCTTC. Encoded protein: CSVGEAYGYTF. Combining the CDR3 with reference TRBV29-1 and TRBJ1-2 gives the whole variable domain SAVISQKPSRDICQRGTSLTIQCQVDSQVTMMFWYRQQPGQSLTLIATANQGSEATYESGFVIDKFPISRPNLTFSTLTVSNMSPEDSSIYLCSVGEAYGYTFGSGTRLTVV.